Presented here are 22 T cell receptor beta chains from one specimen sequenced in a study of blood T cell repertoires in COVID-19. Generated by immunoSEQ multiplex PCR, the TCRdb table keeps only in-frame clones and is missing some. Of roughly 280,000 clones in the sample, about 86% were seen once. The specimen was peripheral blood. These receptors were taken from a man aged 25 to 45 with active or convalescent COVID-19.

V usage is TRBV20-1 and J usage is TRBJ2-7; a possible D gene is TRBD1 (5 bases). Trimming took 3 bases from V and 3 from J, leaving 12 bases between them. The CDR3 has 13 amino acids. Looked up from germline, CDR1 is DFQATT and CDR2 is SNEGSKA (reference sequence). CDR3 residues: CSASSGRDYEQYF. As DNA, the CDR3 is TGCAGTGCTAGTTCCGGCAGGGACTACGAGCAGTACTTC.

The chain has TRBV19 and TRBJ2-1; 8 bases are shared with TRBD1. The CDR3 totals 15 residues. The J segment lost 2 bases and the V segment lost 6 bases, leaving 6 bases of the junction unmatched. From germline, CDR1 is LNHDA and CDR2 SQIVND (reference sequence). This CDR3 reads CASSSDRGTYNEQFF. The CDR3 DNA follows: TGTGCCAGTAGCTCAGACAGGGGCACCTACAATGAGCAGTTCTTC. The entire variable domain, with the rest obtained from reference TRBV19 and TRBJ2-1, is as follows: DGGITQSPKYLFRKEGQNVTLSCEQNLNHDAMYWYRQDPGQGLRLIYYSQIVNDFQKGDIAEGYSVSREKKESFPLTVTSAQKNPTAFYLCASSSDRGTYNEQFFGPGTRLTVL.

This clone appeared once. The chain is built from TRBV19 and TRBJ1-2, with 8 bases fitting TRBD1. This CDR3 region has 13 residues. V trimming: 6 bases; J trimming: 4 bases; junction bases outside the gene matches: 4. CDR1 and CDR2 (germline): LNHDA, SQIVND (reference sequence). CDR3 sequence reads: CASRRQGTYGYTF. The CDR3 DNA sequence: TGTGCCAGTAGAAGACAGGGGACCTATGGCTACACCTTC.

This clone was detected only a few times. The chain joins TRBV15 to TRBJ2-1; 11 bases fit TRBD2. There are 16 residues in the CDR3. J gave up 8 bases and V 5 bases, and 11 bases lay outside the gene matches. CDR1 and CDR2 (germline): LNHNV, YYDKDF (reference sequence). The chain's CDR3 is CATSPFSGGDRDEQFF. The CDR3 nucleotides read TGTGCCACCAGCCCTTTTAGCGGGGGGGATAGGGATGAGCAGTTCTTC.

The chain employs TRBV18 and TRBJ1-1; TRBD1 might be the D (6 bases). The ends were cut back, 3 bases at V and 3 bases at J, with 23 bases in the middle. The CDR3 runs to 18 residues. From germline, CDR1 is KGHSH and CDR2 LQKENI. The CDR3 sequence is CASSPLPLYTGRDTEAFF. As DNA, the CDR3 is TGTGCCAGCTCACCCCTTCCTCTCTACACAGGGCGAGACACTGAAGCTTTCTTT.

This chain joins TRBV6-5 and TRBJ1-2, with 8 bases fitting TRBD1. Trimming cost V 6 bases and J 7 bases; bases outside gene matches: 7. This CDR3 has 13 residues. Germline V gives CDR1 MNHEY, CDR2 SVGAGI. CDR3 bases: TGTGCCAGCAGACCTGGCAGGGGGCCTGGCTACACCTTC. It is translated as CASRPGRGPGYTF.

This clone was seen ten or more times. This rearrangement joins TRBV10-3 to TRBJ2-7; D possibly corresponds to TRBD1 (6 bases). V gave up 2 bases and J gave up 0 bases, with 11 bases separating them. The germline gives CDR1 ENHRY, CDR2 SYGVKD. The CDR3 covers 15 residues. DNA of the CDR3: TGTGCCATCAGTGAGGGAGAGGACAGCTCCTACGAGCAGTACTTC. As protein: CAISEGEDSSYEQYF.

Only a few counts were recorded for this clone. Other nucleotide sequences in the sample specify the same CDR3. This chain uses TRBV30 with TRBJ2-3; the D is unclear. The CDR3 covers 12 residues. CDR1 is GTSNPN and CDR2 is SVGIG in the germline V gene (reference sequence). Trimming cost V 2 bases and J 0 bases, with 3 bases left between them. The CDR3 bases are TGTGCCTGGAGTCTCAGCACAGATACGCAGTATTTT. Its translation: CAWSLSTDTQYF.

The chain joins TRBV18 to TRBJ1-2, with D possibly being TRBD1 (5 bases). The CDR3 length is 15 residues. V was clipped by 0 bases and J by 4 bases, with 12 bases between them. CDR1 KGHSH and CDR2 LQKENI come from the germline V gene. DNA for the CDR3: TGTGCCAGCTCACCACCAGGGGCCGGGCCCTATGGCTACACCTTC. Its translation: CASSPPGAGPYGYTF.

The chain is built from TRBV19 and TRBJ1-2; TRBD1 agrees at 7 bases. Germline loops: CDR1 LNHDA, CDR2 SQIVND (reference sequence). The CDR3 runs to 16 residues. V was clipped by 0 bases and J by 2 bases; unmatched bases: 6. The CDR3 DNA is TGTGCCAGTAGTATAGATTCAGACAGGGACAACTATGGCTACACCTTC. Residues: CASSIDSDRDNYGYTF.

The chain carries TRBV2 and TRBJ1-5; D gene ambiguous. The CDR3 runs to 15 residues. The germline V gene encodes CDR1 SNHLY and CDR2 FYNNEI. Trimming stripped 4 bases from V and 5 bases from J, with 15 bases between. CDR3 protein: CASSALRVPHQPQHF. As DNA, the CDR3 is TGTGCCAGCAGTGCTCTACGGGTACCCCATCAGCCCCAGCATTTT.

The V gene is TRBV3-1 (or the pseudogene TRBV3-2), the J gene TRBJ2-5; 7 bases map to TRBD1. The V segment lost 4 bases and the J segment 1 base; nucleotides outside the gene matches: 0. This CDR3 spans 13 amino acids. Looked up from germline, CDR1 is LGHDT and CDR2 is YNNKEL (reference sequence). The CDR3, as DNA: TGTGCCAGCAGCCGGGACAGCCAAGAGACCCAGTACTTC. The encoded protein is CASSRDSQETQYF.

The J gene is TRBJ1-1, the V gene TRBV19; D is perhaps TRBD1 (5 bases). This CDR3 is 14 amino acids long. Trimming cost V 6 bases and J 4 bases, with 15 bases left between them. CDR1 LNHDA and CDR2 SQIVND come from the germline V gene (reference sequence). The CDR3 region is CASSPREIGTEAFF. CDR3 DNA sequence: TGTGCCAGTAGCCCCAGGGAAATCGGCACTGAAGCTTTCTTT.

The chain is built from TRBV30 and TRBJ2-1; the match to TRBD2 covers 9 bases. The CDR3 loop spans 15 amino acids. V lost 0 bases to trimming and J lost 7 bases; unmatched junction nucleotides: 7. Per germline, CDR1 GTSNPN and CDR2 SVGIG (reference sequence). The CDR3 nucleotides read TGTGCCTGGAGTGTGAAGTGGCGGGGGGGTAATGAGCAGTTCTTC. The encoded protein is CAWSVKWRGGNEQFF.

The V call is TRBV3-1 (or the pseudogene TRBV3-2), the J call TRBJ1-2, with a tentative D call TRBD1 (5 bases). The CDR3 consists of 14 residues. Trimming removed 4 bases from V and 4 bases from J, with 13 bases in between. Per germline, CDR1 LGHDT and CDR2 YNNKEL (reference sequence). CDR3 DNA: TGTGCCAGCAGCCTCCGCAGGGTTCCCTATGGCTACACCTTC. Translating it yields CASSLRRVPYGYTF.

The chain employs TRBV10-3 and TRBJ1-2; 7 positions match TRBD1. There are 13 residues in the CDR3. With 8 bases clipped from V and 5 bases from J, the junction kept 8 bases outside the gene matches. CDR1 is ENHRY, CDR2 SYGVKD, per germline. The CDR3, as DNA: TGTGCCATCGGCGACAGGGATAGGTATGGCTACACCTTC. The encoded protein is CAIGDRDRYGYTF.

The chain has TRBV19 and TRBJ2-2, with TRBD1 as a possible D gene (5 bases). The germline V gene has CDR1 LNHDA and CDR2 SQIVND (reference sequence). Trimming stripped 6 bases from V and 4 bases from J, with 15 bases between. This CDR3 has 15 residues. This chain's CDR3 is CASRVGHELTGELFF. The CDR3 coding sequence is TGTGCCAGTAGAGTGGGGCACGAGCTCACCGGGGAGCTGTTTTTT.

The rearrangement links TRBV4-1 to TRBJ1-6; 8 nucleotides agree with TRBD1. The CDR3 has 15 amino acids. CDR1 MGHRA and CDR2 YSYEKL come from the germline V gene. Trimming took 4 bases from V and 14 from J; bases not matched to a gene: 13. The CDR3, as DNA: TGCGCCAGCAGCCCTAGACAGGGGCCAAGTCGAGCCCTCCACTTT. Translated: CASSPRQGPSRALHF.

The sample holds one count of this clone. DNA of the CDR3: TGTGCCAGCAGCTTGGTGGCGAGGGGGCCGGATACGCAGTATTTT. Translated: CASSLVARGPDTQYF. This chain connects TRBV5-5 to TRBJ2-3, with 7 bases matching TRBD1. The CDR3 length is 15 residues. Trimming removed 0 bases from V and 6 bases from J; junction bases left unmatched: 7. Per germline, CDR1 SGHKS and CDR2 YYEKEE (reference sequence).

The chain employs TRBV6-5 and TRBJ2-5; no reliable D call. Deletions cut 4 bases from V and 5 bases from J, with 14 bases between. The CDR3 is 14 amino acids. The germline CDR1 and CDR2 sequences are MNHEY and SVGAGI. The CDR3 nucleotides read TGTGCCAGCAGTTTATGGAGTTCGGTGGAGACCCAGTACTTC. Its protein product is CASSLWSSVETQYF.

This clone is a singleton in its sample. V gene TRBV5-4 combines with J gene TRBJ1-1; a weak D match, TRBD1 (6 bases). This CDR3 contains 14 residues. CDR1 and CDR2 (germline): SGHNT, YYREEE (reference sequence). V lost 4 bases to trimming and J lost 2 bases, with 12 bases between them. CDR3 DNA sequence: TGTGCCAGCAGCCCGTTACAGGGAAACACTGAAGCTTTCTTT. Protein product: CASSPLQGNTEAFF.

This clone was seen a handful of times. The V gene is TRBV7-2, the J gene TRBJ1-2; maybe TRBD1 (6 bases). Germline CDR1 is SGHTA and CDR2 is FQGNSA. This CDR3 is 14 amino acids long. V was shortened by 5 bases and J by 8 bases, with 18 bases between the two germline ends. CDR3 loop: CASSPGPGQWGYTF. In DNA, the CDR3 is TGTGCCAGCAGCCCTGGCCCGGGACAATGGGGCTACACCTTC.